The rows below give T cell receptor beta chains drawn from one sample of a study of blood T cell repertoires in COVID-19. Method: immunoSEQ multiplex PCR; TCRdb's copy keeps in-frame clones and lacks some. The table has some 88,000 clones, roughly nine tenths seen once. Sequencing was carried out using peripheral blood. The origin of the receptors is a human donor with active COVID-19. The donor label of this sample is uncertain. CDR3s include the opening cysteine and the closing phenylalanine or tryptophan. The D gene is left open where the match is weak. Size tells how often a clone was seen (once, few, many) or the class of an expanded clone, and some rows leave it out.

V gene,D gene,CDR3 length,clone size,J gene,CDR3 protein,CDR3 DNA
TRBV6-5,TRBD1,13,NA,TRBJ1-2,CASTPGTGNGYTF,TGTGCCAGCACCCCCGGGACAGGGAATGGCTACACCTTC
TRBV9,TRBD1,14,NA,TRBJ1-1,CASSVEGTGVEAFF,TGTGCCAGCAGCGTAGAGGGGACAGGGGTTGAAGCTTTCTTT
TRBV5-6,NA,13,NA,TRBJ1-3,CASSASGWDTIYF,TGTGCCAGCAGCGCCTCAGGGTGGGACACCATATATTTT
TRBV5-6,TRBD1,17,NA,TRBJ1-6,CASSLEQGAPYNSPLHF,TGTGCCAGCAGCTTGGAACAGGGGGCCCCCTATAATTCACCCCTCCACTTT
TRBV5-1,NA,14,NA,TRBJ1-2,CASSPGHTNYGYTF,TGCGCCAGCAGCCCAGGCCACACGAACTATGGCTACACCTTC
TRBV9,NA,15,NA,TRBJ2-2,CASSGTDQVTGELFF,TGTGCCAGCAGCGGCACTGACCAGGTTACCGGGGAGCTGTTTTTT
TRBV19,NA,18,NA,TRBJ1-1,CASSIDWAESRTNTEAFF,TGTGCCAGTAGTATAGACTGGGCAGAGTCCAGAACGAACACTGAAGCTTTCTTT
TRBV12-3/TRBV12-4,TRBD2,12,NA,TRBJ2-5,CASGGGQETQYF,TGTGCCAGCGGGGGGGGCCAAGAGACCCAGTACTTC
TRBV9,TRBD2,15,NA,TRBJ2-5,CASSPRGAGVETQYF,TGTGCCAGCAGCCCCCGCGGGGCGGGGGTAGAGACCCAGTACTTC
TRBV3-1/TRBV3-2,NA,17,NA,TRBJ1-5,CASSQERAGRGNQPQHF,TGTGCCAGCAGCCAAGAGAGGGCAGGCCGGGGCAATCAGCCCCAGCATTTT
TRBV9,TRBD2,13,NA,TRBJ2-7,CASSLSGVSEQYF,TGTGCCAGCAGCCTCAGCGGGGTTAGCGAGCAGTACTTC
TRBV6-2/TRBV6-3,NA,14,NA,TRBJ2-3,CASSPLSGTDTQYF,TGTGCCAGCAGTCCGTTGAGCGGCACAGATACGCAGTATTTT
TRBV7-2,TRBD1,15,once,TRBJ2-5,CASSSPTGGTETQYF,TGTGCCAGCAGTTCCCCCACAGGGGGAACAGAGACCCAGTACTTC
TRBV3-1/TRBV3-2,NA,14,few,TRBJ1-2,CASSAGPSNYGYTF,TGTGCCAGCAGTGCAGGGCCATCTAACTATGGCTACACCTTC
TRBV19,TRBD1,19,NA,TRBJ1-5,CASSLRDRVIREGNQPQHF,TGTGCCAGTAGCCTCCGGGACAGGGTAATTCGAGAGGGCAATCAGCCCCAGCATTTT
TRBV27,NA,14,NA,TRBJ2-2,CASSSIVNTGELFF,TGTGCCAGCAGTTCTATAGTGAACACCGGGGAGCTGTTTTTT
TRBV19,TRBD1,14,NA,TRBJ2-7,CASSSGTGTYEQYF,TGTGCCAGTAGTTCAGGGACAGGGACCTACGAGCAGTACTTC
TRBV11-2,TRBD1,14,NA,TRBJ2-7,CASSIQGTSYEQYF,TGTGCCAGCAGCATACAGGGGACCTCCTACGAGCAGTACTTC
TRBV5-8,TRBD1,12,NA,TRBJ1-2,CASRDDRGGYTF,TGTGCCAGCAGGGATGACAGGGGAGGCTACACCTTC